The rows below give T cell receptor beta chains drawn from one sample of a study of blood T cell repertoires in COVID-19. Method: immunoSEQ multiplex PCR; TCRdb's copy keeps in-frame clones and lacks some. This table holds some 210,000 clones, roughly 84% found once. Source material: peripheral blood. Every receptor here comes from a woman between 40 and 50 years old who had recovered from COVID-19. CDR3s include the opening cysteine and the closing phenylalanine or tryptophan. D genes are given only for firm matches. Clone size is given for some rows only: seen once, a few or many times, or a class if the clone is expanded.

J gene: TRBJ1-2; V gene: TRBV19; D gene: .; clone size: .; CDR3 protein: CASRSQDNYGYTF; CDR3 DNA: TGTGCCAGTAGATCACAGGATAACTATGGCTACACCTTC
J gene: TRBJ1-1; V gene: TRBV11-1; D gene: .; clone size: .; CDR3 protein: CASSLRTQDNTEAFF; CDR3 DNA: TGTGCCAGCAGCTTGAGGACACAGGATAACACTGAAGCTTTCTTT
J gene: TRBJ2-1; V gene: TRBV15; D gene: .; clone size: .; CDR3 protein: CATSRDSGVDGQFF; CDR3 DNA: TGTGCCACCAGCAGAGATTCGGGAGTTGATGGGCAGTTCTTC
J gene: TRBJ2-7; V gene: TRBV5-1; D gene: .; clone size: .; CDR3 protein: CASSGRGRSNEQYF; CDR3 DNA: TGCGCCAGCAGCGGTCGGGGGAGGAGCAACGAGCAGTACTTC
J gene: TRBJ2-1; V gene: TRBV21-1; D gene: .; clone size: .; CDR3 protein: CASSTPSGLAGGTEQFF; CDR3 DNA: TGTGCCAGCAGCACTCCATCGGGACTAGCGGGAGGTACTGAGCAGTTCTTC
J gene: TRBJ1-2; V gene: TRBV30; D gene: TRBD1; clone size: once; CDR3 protein: CAWGGQGLYGYTF; CDR3 DNA: TGTGCCTGGGGGGGACAGGGGCTCTATGGCTACACCTTC
J gene: TRBJ2-6; V gene: TRBV15; D gene: TRBD1; clone size: .; CDR3 protein: CATSRQAGGGLVGANVLTF; CDR3 DNA: TGTGCCACCAGCAGACAAGCAGGGGGCGGACTTGTTGGGGCCAACGTCCTGACTTTC
J gene: TRBJ2-3; V gene: TRBV5-1; D gene: TRBD1; clone size: .; CDR3 protein: CASSFGDRSTDTQYF; CDR3 DNA: TGCGCCAGCAGCTTCGGGGACAGAAGCACAGATACGCAGTATTTT
J gene: TRBJ2-1; V gene: TRBV27; D gene: TRBD2; clone size: few; CDR3 protein: CASTSEPGLAYEQFF; CDR3 DNA: TGTGCCAGCACTTCCGAGCCGGGACTAGCGTATGAGCAGTTCTTC
J gene: TRBJ2-3; V gene: TRBV6-5; D gene: .; clone size: .; CDR3 protein: CASSPPSSGGTQYF; CDR3 DNA: TGTGCCAGCAGCCCACCCTCTAGTGGGGGCACGCAGTATTTT
J gene: TRBJ1-2; V gene: TRBV5-6; D gene: TRBD1; clone size: .; CDR3 protein: CASSLLDRDGGYTF; CDR3 DNA: TGTGCCAGCAGCCTATTGGACAGGGATGGTGGCTACACCTTC
J gene: TRBJ2-6; V gene: TRBV4-3; D gene: .; clone size: .; CDR3 protein: CASSQAPGSGANVLTF; CDR3 DNA: TGCGCCAGCAGCCAAGCCCCAGGGTCTGGGGCCAACGTCCTGACTTTC
J gene: TRBJ2-2; V gene: TRBV7-2; D gene: .; clone size: .; CDR3 protein: CASSFANTGELFF; CDR3 DNA: TGTGCCAGCAGCTTCGCGAACACCGGGGAGCTGTTTTTT
J gene: TRBJ2-7; V gene: TRBV2; D gene: .; clone size: .; CDR3 protein: CASSDSASIPYEQYF; CDR3 DNA: TGTGCCAGCAGTGACAGCGCTAGCATCCCCTACGAGCAGTACTTC
J gene: TRBJ1-4; V gene: TRBV10-3; D gene: TRBD1; clone size: once; CDR3 protein: CAISVSGTGEEKLFF; CDR3 DNA: TGTGCCATCAGCGTATCCGGGACAGGGGAAGAAAAACTGTTTTTT
J gene: TRBJ1-2; V gene: TRBV5-4; D gene: .; clone size: .; CDR3 protein: CASSSTGGNYGYTF; CDR3 DNA: TGTGCCAGCAGCAGTACTGGGGGGAACTATGGCTACACCTTC
J gene: TRBJ2-2; V gene: TRBV27; D gene: .; clone size: .; CDR3 protein: CASRKGEGVGYGELFF; CDR3 DNA: TGTGCCAGCAGAAAAGGCGAGGGAGTGGGATACGGGGAGCTGTTTTTT
J gene: TRBJ1-5; V gene: TRBV7-8; D gene: .; clone size: .; CDR3 protein: CASSLMRDQPQHF; CDR3 DNA: TGTGCCAGCAGCCTCATGAGGGATCAGCCCCAGCATTTT
J gene: TRBJ2-3; V gene: TRBV14; D gene: .; clone size: .; CDR3 protein: CASSQALVDTQYF; CDR3 DNA: TGTGCCAGCAGCCAAGCTCTCGTGGATACGCAGTATTTT
J gene: TRBJ2-2; V gene: TRBV10-3; D gene: .; clone size: .; CDR3 protein: CAISESSGNTGELFF; CDR3 DNA: TGTGCCATCAGTGAATCAAGCGGGAACACCGGGGAGCTGTTTTTT
J gene: TRBJ2-3; V gene: TRBV15; D gene: .; clone size: .; CDR3 protein: CATSKVQQSTDTQYF; CDR3 DNA: TGTGCCACCAGCAAAGTACAGCAGAGCACAGATACGCAGTATTTT
J gene: TRBJ2-1; V gene: TRBV24-1; D gene: TRBD1; clone size: .; CDR3 protein: CATSDWGQGNYNEQFF; CDR3 DNA: TGTGCCACCAGTGATTGGGGACAGGGGAACTACAATGAGCAGTTCTTC
J gene: TRBJ2-7; V gene: TRBV5-1; D gene: TRBD1; clone size: .; CDR3 protein: CASSFRRDSYEQYF; CDR3 DNA: TGCGCCAGCAGCTTCCGCCGGGACAGCTACGAGCAGTACTTC
J gene: TRBJ1-2; V gene: TRBV10-3; D gene: .; clone size: .; CDR3 protein: CAAAPQGQGGYTF; CDR3 DNA: TGTGCCGCGGCACCACAGGGCCAGGGGGGCTACACCTTC
J gene: TRBJ1-1; V gene: TRBV3-1/TRBV3-2; D gene: .; clone size: .; CDR3 protein: CASSQRGTEAFF; CDR3 DNA: TGTGCCAGCAGCCAAAGGGGGACTGAAGCTTTCTTT
J gene: TRBJ2-7; V gene: TRBV11-3; D gene: .; clone size: .; CDR3 protein: CARRGYFPAHRQYF; CDR3 DNA: TGTGCCAGGAGGGGGTATTTCCCGGCCCACCGGCAGTACTTC
J gene: TRBJ1-1; V gene: TRBV5-1; D gene: .; clone size: .; CDR3 protein: CASSLSPLVNTEAFF; CDR3 DNA: TGCGCCAGCAGCTTATCCCCCTTAGTGAACACTGAAGCTTTCTTT
J gene: TRBJ2-1; V gene: TRBV27; D gene: TRBD2; clone size: .; CDR3 protein: CASSLVAGASYNEQFF; CDR3 DNA: TGTGCCAGCAGTTTAGTAGCGGGAGCCTCCTACAATGAGCAGTTCTTC
J gene: TRBJ2-1; V gene: TRBV5-4; D gene: .; clone size: .; CDR3 protein: CASSLGLDEQFF; CDR3 DNA: TGTGCCAGCAGCTTGGGGTTAGATGAGCAGTTCTTC
J gene: TRBJ1-1; V gene: TRBV7-8; D gene: .; clone size: .; CDR3 protein: CASSLVGGNTEAFF; CDR3 DNA: TGTGCCAGCAGCTTAGTAGGGGGAAACACTGAAGCTTTCTTT
J gene: TRBJ1-1; V gene: TRBV6-5; D gene: .; clone size: .; CDR3 protein: CASSLAAPNTEAFF; CDR3 DNA: TGTGCCAGCAGCCTCGCGGCGCCGAACACTGAAGCTTTCTTT
J gene: TRBJ2-1; V gene: TRBV5-5; D gene: .; clone size: .; CDR3 protein: CASSWDTSGYNEQFF; CDR3 DNA: TGTGCCAGCAGCTGGGACACCAGCGGCTACAATGAGCAGTTCTTC
J gene: TRBJ2-1; V gene: TRBV5-1; D gene: .; clone size: .; CDR3 protein: CASRPDGSSYNEQFF; CDR3 DNA: TGCGCCAGCAGGCCTGACGGGAGCTCCTACAATGAGCAGTTCTTC
J gene: TRBJ1-5; V gene: TRBV11-2; D gene: .; clone size: .; CDR3 protein: CASGDSYNQPQHF; CDR3 DNA: TGTGCCAGCGGAGACAGTTACAATCAGCCCCAGCATTTT
J gene: TRBJ1-2; V gene: TRBV6-5; D gene: TRBD1; clone size: .; CDR3 protein: CASSLDRVYGYTF; CDR3 DNA: TGTGCCAGCAGCCTTGACAGGGTCTATGGCTACACCTTC
J gene: TRBJ2-3; V gene: TRBV7-8; D gene: .; clone size: .; CDR3 protein: CASSLDPLRTDTQYF; CDR3 DNA: TGTGCCAGCAGCTTAGACCCTCTACGCACAGATACGCAGTATTTT
J gene: TRBJ2-7; V gene: TRBV6-4; D gene: TRBD2; clone size: .; CDR3 protein: CASSDASGRSHEQYF; CDR3 DNA: TGTGCCAGCAGTGACGCCAGCGGGAGGAGTCACGAGCAGTACTTC
J gene: TRBJ2-7; V gene: TRBV6-5; D gene: .; clone size: .; CDR3 protein: CASSLSGISYEQYF; CDR3 DNA: TGTGCCAGCAGTCTTAGCGGAATCTCCTACGAGCAGTACTTC
J gene: TRBJ1-5; V gene: TRBV5-1; D gene: .; clone size: .; CDR3 protein: CASSLDVGSNQPQHF; CDR3 DNA: TGCGCCAGCAGCTTGGATGTCGGTAGCAATCAGCCCCAGCATTTT
J gene: TRBJ2-5; V gene: TRBV27; D gene: TRBD1; clone size: few; CDR3 protein: CASSPGGQETQYF; CDR3 DNA: TGTGCCAGCAGCCCAGGGGGCCAAGAGACCCAGTACTTC
J gene: TRBJ1-4; V gene: TRBV7-8; D gene: .; clone size: .; CDR3 protein: CASSLDRNEKLFF; CDR3 DNA: TGTGCCAGCAGCCTAGATAGAAATGAAAAACTGTTTTTT
J gene: TRBJ1-5; V gene: TRBV27; D gene: TRBD1; clone size: .; CDR3 protein: CASSLGTGNNQPQHF; CDR3 DNA: TGTGCCAGCAGTTTAGGGACAGGCAACAATCAGCCCCAGCATTTT
J gene: TRBJ1-2; V gene: TRBV5-1; D gene: TRBD1; clone size: .; CDR3 protein: CASSARSGQDSYTF; CDR3 DNA: TGCGCCAGCAGCGCACGGTCCGGACAGGATAGCTACACCTTC
J gene: TRBJ2-1; V gene: TRBV5-1; D gene: TRBD2; clone size: .; CDR3 protein: CASSLLPETSGTYNEQFF; CDR3 DNA: TGCGCCAGCAGCTTGTTACCCGAGACTAGCGGGACCTACAATGAGCAGTTCTTC
J gene: TRBJ1-5; V gene: TRBV6-6; D gene: .; clone size: .; CDR3 protein: CASRSAGYDQPQHF; CDR3 DNA: TGTGCCAGCAGGAGCGCAGGGTACGATCAGCCCCAGCATTTT
J gene: TRBJ2-7; V gene: TRBV28; D gene: .; clone size: .; CDR3 protein: CASSRQGFYEQYF; CDR3 DNA: TGTGCCAGCAGTAGGCAGGGATTCTACGAGCAGTACTTC
J gene: TRBJ1-2; V gene: TRBV5-1; D gene: TRBD1; clone size: .; CDR3 protein: CASSRQGRLYGYTF; CDR3 DNA: TGCGCCAGCAGCCGACAGGGGCGGCTCTATGGCTACACCTTC
J gene: TRBJ1-5; V gene: TRBV10-3; D gene: TRBD1; clone size: .; CDR3 protein: CAIRQGGDQPQHF; CDR3 DNA: TGTGCCATCAGACAGGGGGGGGATCAGCCCCAGCATTTT
J gene: TRBJ1-1; V gene: TRBV30; D gene: TRBD1; clone size: .; CDR3 protein: CAWRLGQGLNTEAFF; CDR3 DNA: TGTGCCTGGAGGCTCGGACAGGGTTTGAACACTGAAGCTTTCTTT
J gene: TRBJ1-1; V gene: TRBV29-1; D gene: TRBD1; clone size: .; CDR3 protein: CSVSQGASTEAFF; CDR3 DNA: TGCAGCGTATCCCAGGGGGCCAGCACTGAAGCTTTCTTT
J gene: TRBJ1-5; V gene: TRBV7-8; D gene: .; clone size: .; CDR3 protein: CASSLVTGRQPQHF; CDR3 DNA: TGTGCCAGCAGCTTAGTTACTGGGCGTCAGCCCCAGCATTTT
J gene: TRBJ1-1; V gene: TRBV19; D gene: .; clone size: .; CDR3 protein: CASSARGLMNTEAFF; CDR3 DNA: TGTGCCAGTAGTGCCCGGGGACTTATGAACACTGAAGCTTTCTTT